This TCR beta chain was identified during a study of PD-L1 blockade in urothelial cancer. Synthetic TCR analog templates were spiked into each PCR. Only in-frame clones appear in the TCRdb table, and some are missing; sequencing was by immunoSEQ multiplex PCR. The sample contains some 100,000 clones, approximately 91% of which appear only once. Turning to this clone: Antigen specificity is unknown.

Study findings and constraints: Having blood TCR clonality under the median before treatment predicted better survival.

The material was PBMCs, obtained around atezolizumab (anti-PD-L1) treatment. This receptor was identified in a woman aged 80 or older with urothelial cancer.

The DNA for the CDR3 is TGCAGCGTGGCCGGGACTAGCGGGAGGGCCCCCTACGAGCAGTACTTC. Residues: CSVAGTSGRAPYEQYF. The chain recombines TRBV29-1 with TRBJ2-7; 16 positions match TRBD2. The V gene end was trimmed by 6 bases and the J gene end by 2 bases; junction bases not matched to a gene: 7. The germline V gene has CDR1 SQVTM and CDR2 ANQGSEA. The CDR3 loop spans 16 amino acids.